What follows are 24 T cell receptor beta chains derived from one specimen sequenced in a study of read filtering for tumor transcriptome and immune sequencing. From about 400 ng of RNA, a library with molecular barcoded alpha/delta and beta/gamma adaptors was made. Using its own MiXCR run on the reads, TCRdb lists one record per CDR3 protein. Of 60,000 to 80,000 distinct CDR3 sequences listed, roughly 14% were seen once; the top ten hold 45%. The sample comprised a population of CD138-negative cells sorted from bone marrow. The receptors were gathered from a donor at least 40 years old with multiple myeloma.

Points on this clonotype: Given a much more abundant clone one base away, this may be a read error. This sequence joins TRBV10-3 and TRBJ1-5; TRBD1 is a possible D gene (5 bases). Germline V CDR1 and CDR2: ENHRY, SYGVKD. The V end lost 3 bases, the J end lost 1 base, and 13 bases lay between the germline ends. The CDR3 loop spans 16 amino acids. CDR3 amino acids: CAISEGTKMSNQPQHF. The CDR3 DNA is TGTGCCATCAGTGAAGGGACTAAGATGAGCAATCAGCCCCAGCATTTT.

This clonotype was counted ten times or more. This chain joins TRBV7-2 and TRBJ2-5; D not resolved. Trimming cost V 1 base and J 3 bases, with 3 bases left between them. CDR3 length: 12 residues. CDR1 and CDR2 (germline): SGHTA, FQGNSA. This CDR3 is CASSLGEETQYF. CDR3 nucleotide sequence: TGTGCCAGCAGCTTAGGGGAAGAGACCCAGTACTTC.

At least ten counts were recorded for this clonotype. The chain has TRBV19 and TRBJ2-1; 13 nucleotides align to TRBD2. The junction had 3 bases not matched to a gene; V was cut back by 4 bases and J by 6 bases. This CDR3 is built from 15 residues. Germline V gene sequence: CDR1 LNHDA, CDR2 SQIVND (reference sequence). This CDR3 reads CASSTTSGRANEQFF. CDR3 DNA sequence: TGTGCCAGTAGTACTACTAGCGGGAGGGCCAATGAGCAGTTCTTC.

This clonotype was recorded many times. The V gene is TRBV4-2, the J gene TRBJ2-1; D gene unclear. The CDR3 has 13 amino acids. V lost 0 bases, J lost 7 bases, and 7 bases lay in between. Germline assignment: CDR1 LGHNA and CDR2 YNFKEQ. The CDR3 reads CASSQDGINEQFF. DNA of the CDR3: TGTGCCAGCAGCCAAGATGGGATAAATGAGCAGTTCTTC.

CDR3 sequence reads: CSASRSQGPNQPQHF. The CDR3 region has the DNA TGCAGTGCTAGTCGATCGCAGGGTCCGAATCAGCCCCAGCATTTT. The rearrangement joins TRBV20-1 to TRBJ1-5, with D possibly matching TRBD1 (5 bases). The CDR3 has 15 residues. Germline CDR1 is DFQATT and CDR2 is SNEGSKA (reference sequence). The V and J ends lost 3 bases and 4 bases respectively, with 16 bases between them.

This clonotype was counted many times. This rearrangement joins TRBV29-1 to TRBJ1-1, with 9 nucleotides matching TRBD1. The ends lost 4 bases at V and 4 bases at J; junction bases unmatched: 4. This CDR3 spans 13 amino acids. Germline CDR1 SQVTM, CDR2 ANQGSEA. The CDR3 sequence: CSVGTGVATEAFF. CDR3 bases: TGCAGCGTTGGGACAGGGGTGGCCACTGAAGCTTTCTTT.

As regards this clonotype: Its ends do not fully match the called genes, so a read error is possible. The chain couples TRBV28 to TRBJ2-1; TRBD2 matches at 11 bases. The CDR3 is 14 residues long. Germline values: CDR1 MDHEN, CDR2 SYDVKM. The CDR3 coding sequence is TGTGCCAGTAGCGGGAGGGGTTCCTACAATGGGCAGTTCTTC. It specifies CASSGRGSYNGQFF.

This chain's CDR3 is CACRPRGSYNEQFF. The CDR3 DNA reads as TGTGCCTGCCGCCCTAGGGGGTCCTACAATGAGCAGTTCTTC. The rearrangement joins TRBV6-6 to TRBJ2-1; weak D call: TRBD1 (6 bases). Germline assignment: CDR1 MNHNY and CDR2 SVGAGI (reference sequence). V lost 11 bases to trimming and J lost 1 base, with 15 bases between them. The CDR3 length is 14 residues.

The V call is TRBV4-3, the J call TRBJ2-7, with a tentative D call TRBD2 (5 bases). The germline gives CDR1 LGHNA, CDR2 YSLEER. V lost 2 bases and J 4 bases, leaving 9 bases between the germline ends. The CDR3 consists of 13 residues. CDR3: CASSQKTGYEQYF. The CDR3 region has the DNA TGCGCCAGCAGCCAAAAAACGGGGTACGAGCAGTACTTC.

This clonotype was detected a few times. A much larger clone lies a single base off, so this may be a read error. CDR3 region: CSVGQLSAGETDTQYF. The DNA of the CDR3 is TGCAGCGTTGGCCAGCTGAGTGCAGGGGAGACGGATACGCAGTATTTT. The rearrangement links TRBV29-1 to TRBJ2-3, with a possible D match to TRBD1 (6 bases). This CDR3 is built from 16 residues. V lost 4 bases and J lost 6, with 23 bases in between. Per germline, CDR1 SQVTM and CDR2 ANQGSEA.

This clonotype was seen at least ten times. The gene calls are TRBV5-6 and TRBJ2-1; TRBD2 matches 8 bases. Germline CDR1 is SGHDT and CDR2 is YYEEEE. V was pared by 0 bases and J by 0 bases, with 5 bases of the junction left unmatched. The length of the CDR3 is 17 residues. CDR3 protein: CASSLVAAGGSYNEQFF. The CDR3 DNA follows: TGTGCCAGCAGCTTGGTTGCTGCGGGAGGCTCCTACAATGAGCAGTTCTTC.

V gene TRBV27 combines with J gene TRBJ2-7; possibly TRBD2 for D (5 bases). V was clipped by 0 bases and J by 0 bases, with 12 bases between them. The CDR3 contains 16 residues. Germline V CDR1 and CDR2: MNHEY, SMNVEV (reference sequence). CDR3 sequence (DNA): TGTGCCAGCAGTTTATCAGGACTTGGGGACTCCTACGAGCAGTACTTC. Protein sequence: CASSLSGLGDSYEQYF.

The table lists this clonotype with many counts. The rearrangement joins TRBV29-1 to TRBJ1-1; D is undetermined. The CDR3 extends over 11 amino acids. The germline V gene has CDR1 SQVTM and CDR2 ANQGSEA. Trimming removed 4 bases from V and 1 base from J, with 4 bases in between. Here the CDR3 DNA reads TGCAGCGTTGTTGGGAACACTGAAGCTTTCTTT. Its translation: CSVVGNTEAFF.

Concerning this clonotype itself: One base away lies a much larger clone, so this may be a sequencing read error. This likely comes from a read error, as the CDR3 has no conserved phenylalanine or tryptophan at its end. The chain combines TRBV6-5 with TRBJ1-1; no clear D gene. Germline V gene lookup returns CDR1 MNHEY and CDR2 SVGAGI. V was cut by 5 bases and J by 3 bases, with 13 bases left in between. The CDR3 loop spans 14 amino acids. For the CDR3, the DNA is TGTGCCAGCAGTCCCTCGACATTCGACACTGAAGCTTTCTCT. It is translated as CASSPSTFDTEAFS.

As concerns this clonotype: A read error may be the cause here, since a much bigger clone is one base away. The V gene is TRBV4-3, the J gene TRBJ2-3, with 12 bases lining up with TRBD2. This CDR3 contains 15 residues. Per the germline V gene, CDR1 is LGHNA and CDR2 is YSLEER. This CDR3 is CASSPGTSGTDTQYF. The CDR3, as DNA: TGTGCCAGCAGCCCTGGGACTAGCGGGACAGATACGCAGTATTTT.

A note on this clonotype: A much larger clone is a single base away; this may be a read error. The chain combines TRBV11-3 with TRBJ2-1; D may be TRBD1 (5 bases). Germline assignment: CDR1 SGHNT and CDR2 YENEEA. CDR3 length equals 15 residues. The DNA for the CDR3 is TGTGCCGGCAGCTCCCGACAGCAAGATTACAATGAGCAGTTCTTC. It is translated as CAGSSRQQDYNEQFF.

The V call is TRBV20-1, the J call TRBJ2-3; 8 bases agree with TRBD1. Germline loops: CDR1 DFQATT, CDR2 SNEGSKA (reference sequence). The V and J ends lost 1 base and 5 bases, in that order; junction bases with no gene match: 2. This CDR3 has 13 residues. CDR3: CSARGQGKDTQYF. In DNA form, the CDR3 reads TGCAGTGCTAGAGGACAGGGGAAAGATACGCAGTATTTT.

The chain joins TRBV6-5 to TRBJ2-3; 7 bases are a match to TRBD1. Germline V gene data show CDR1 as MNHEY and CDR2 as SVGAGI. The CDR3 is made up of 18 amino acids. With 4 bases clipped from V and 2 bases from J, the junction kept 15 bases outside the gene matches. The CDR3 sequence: CASSFTGHTGAVTDTQYF. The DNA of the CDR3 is TGTGCCAGCAGTTTCACAGGCCATACAGGGGCGGTCACAGATACGCAGTATTTT.

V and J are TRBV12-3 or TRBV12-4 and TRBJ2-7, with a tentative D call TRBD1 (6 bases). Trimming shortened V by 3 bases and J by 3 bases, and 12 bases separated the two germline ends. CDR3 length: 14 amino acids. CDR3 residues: CASSFRGKRYEQYF. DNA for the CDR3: TGTGCCAGCAGTTTCAGGGGAAAACGCTACGAGCAGTACTTC.

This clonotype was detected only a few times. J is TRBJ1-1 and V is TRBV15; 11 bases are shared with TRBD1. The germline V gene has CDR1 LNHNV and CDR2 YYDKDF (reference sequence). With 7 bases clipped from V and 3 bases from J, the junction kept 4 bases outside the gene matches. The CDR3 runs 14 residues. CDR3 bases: TGTGCCACCACCGGGACAGGGGGACACACTGAAGCTTTCTTT. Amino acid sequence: CATTGTGGHTEAFF. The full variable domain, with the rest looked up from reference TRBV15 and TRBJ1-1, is DAMVIQNPRYQVTQFGKPVTLSCSQTLNHNVMYWYQQKSSQAPKLLFHYYDKDFNNEADTPDNFQSRRPNTSFCFLDIRSPGLGDTAMYLCATTGTGGHTEAFFGQGTRLTVV.

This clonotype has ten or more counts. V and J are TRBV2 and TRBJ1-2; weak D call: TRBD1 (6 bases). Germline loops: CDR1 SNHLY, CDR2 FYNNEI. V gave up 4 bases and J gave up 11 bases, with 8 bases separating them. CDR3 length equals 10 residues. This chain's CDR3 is CASSGQAYTF. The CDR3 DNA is TGTGCCAGCAGTGGACAGGCTTACACCTTC.

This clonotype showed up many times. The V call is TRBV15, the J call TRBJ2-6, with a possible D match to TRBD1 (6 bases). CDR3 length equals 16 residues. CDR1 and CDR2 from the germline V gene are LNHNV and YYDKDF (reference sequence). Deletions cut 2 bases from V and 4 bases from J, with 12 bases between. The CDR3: CATSRRRGPGANVLTF. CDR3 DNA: TGTGCCACCAGCAGACGCAGGGGACCCGGGGCCAACGTCCTGACTTTC.

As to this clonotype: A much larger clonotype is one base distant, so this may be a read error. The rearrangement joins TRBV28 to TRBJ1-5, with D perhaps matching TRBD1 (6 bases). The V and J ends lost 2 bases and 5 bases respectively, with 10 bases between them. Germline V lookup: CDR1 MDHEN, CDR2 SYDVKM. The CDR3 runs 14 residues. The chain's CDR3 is CASSLRDIDQPQHF. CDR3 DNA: TGTGCCAGCAGTTTAAGGGACATCGATCAGCCCCAGCATTTT.

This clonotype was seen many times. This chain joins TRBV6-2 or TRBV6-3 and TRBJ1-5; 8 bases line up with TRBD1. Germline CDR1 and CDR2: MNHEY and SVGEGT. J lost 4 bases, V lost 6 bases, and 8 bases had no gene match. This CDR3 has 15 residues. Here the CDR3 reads CASSHGQGRNQPQHF. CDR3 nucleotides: TGTGCCAGCAGCCACGGACAGGGCCGGAATCAGCCCCAGCATTTT.